This T cell receptor beta chain was sequenced during a study of T cells in Graves' hyperthyroidism and ophthalmopathy. General study results and limits: Peripheral blood also featured most of the thyroid clonotypes expanded above 0.001.

RNA transcripts provided the source from which TCR beta CDR3 regions were amplified. The HTBI primer set served for first-round RT-PCR of the TCR CDR3. Via MiXCR, TCRdb re-called the multiplex PCR reads, giving one row per CDR3 protein. The repertoire consists of about 410,000 distinct CDR3 sequences, with 14% to 15% occurring once and the leading ten covering around 13%. This clonotype appeared many times. Its antigen is currently unknown. Those patients with uncontrolled infection, other autoimmune disease, pregnancy or lactation were excluded. It was 8 to 10 ml of fresh peripheral blood that supplied the PBMCs. The CDR3 is made up of 15 amino acids. The V gene end was trimmed by 4 bases and the J gene end by 4 bases; junction bases not matched to a gene: 7. Germline V CDR1 and CDR2: SGHKS, YYEKEE (reference sequence).

The clonotype comes from a man aged 18 to 35 with Graves' ophthalmopathy. The chain couples TRBV5-5 to TRBJ1-1; 10 bases line up with TRBD1. Sequencing used blood. The CDR3 sequence is CASSRGQGGLTEAFF. The CDR3 DNA is TGTGCCAGCAGCCGAGGACAGGGGGGGCTCACTGAAGCTTTCTTT.